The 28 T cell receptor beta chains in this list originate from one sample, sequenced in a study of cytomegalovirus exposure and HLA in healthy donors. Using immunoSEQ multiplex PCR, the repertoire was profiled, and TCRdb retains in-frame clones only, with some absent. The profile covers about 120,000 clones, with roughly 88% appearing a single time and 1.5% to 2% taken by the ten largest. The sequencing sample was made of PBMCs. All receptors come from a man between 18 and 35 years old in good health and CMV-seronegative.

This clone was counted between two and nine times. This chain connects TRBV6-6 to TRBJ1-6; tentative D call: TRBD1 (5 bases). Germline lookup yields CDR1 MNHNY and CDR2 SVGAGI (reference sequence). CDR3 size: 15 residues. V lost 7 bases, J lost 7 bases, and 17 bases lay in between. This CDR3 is CASTYGGVQNSPLHF. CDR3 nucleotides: TGTGCCAGCACCTACGGGGGAGTACAGAATTCACCCCTCCACTTT.

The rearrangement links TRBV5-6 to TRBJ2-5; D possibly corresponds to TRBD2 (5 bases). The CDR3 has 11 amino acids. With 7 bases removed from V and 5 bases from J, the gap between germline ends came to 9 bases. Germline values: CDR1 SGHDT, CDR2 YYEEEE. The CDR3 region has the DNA TGTGCCAGCCACCGCGGGGAGACCCAGTACTTC. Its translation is CASHRGETQYF.

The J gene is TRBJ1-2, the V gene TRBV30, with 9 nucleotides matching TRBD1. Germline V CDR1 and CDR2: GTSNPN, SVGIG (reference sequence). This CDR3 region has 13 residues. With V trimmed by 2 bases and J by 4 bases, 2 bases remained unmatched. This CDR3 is CAWSRQGGYGYTF. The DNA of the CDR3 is TGTGCCTGGAGTCGACAGGGGGGCTATGGCTACACCTTC.

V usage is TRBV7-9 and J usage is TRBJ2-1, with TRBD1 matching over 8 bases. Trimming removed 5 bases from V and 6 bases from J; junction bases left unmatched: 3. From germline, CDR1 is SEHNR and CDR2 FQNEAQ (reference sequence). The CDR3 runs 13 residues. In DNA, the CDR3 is TGTGCCAGCAGCAGGACAGGGTCCAATGAGCAGTTCTTC. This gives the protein CASSRTGSNEQFF. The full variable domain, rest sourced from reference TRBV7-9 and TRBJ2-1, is DTGVSQNPRHKITKRGQNVTFRCDPISEHNRLYWYRQTLGQGPEFLTYFQNEAQLEKSRLLSDRFSAERPKGSFSTLEIQRTEQGDSAMYLCASSRTGSNEQFFGPGTRLTVL.

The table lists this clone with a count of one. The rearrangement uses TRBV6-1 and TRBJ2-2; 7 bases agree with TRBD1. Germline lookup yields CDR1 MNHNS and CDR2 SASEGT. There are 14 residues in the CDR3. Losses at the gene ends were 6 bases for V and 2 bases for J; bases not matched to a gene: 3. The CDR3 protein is CASRRTGNTGELFF. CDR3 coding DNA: TGTGCCAGCAGGCGGACAGGAAACACCGGGGAGCTGTTTTTT.

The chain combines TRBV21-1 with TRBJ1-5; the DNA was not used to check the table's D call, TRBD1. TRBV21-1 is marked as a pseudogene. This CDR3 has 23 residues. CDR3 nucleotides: TGTGCCAGCAGCAAAGGGGCCGGGACAGGGGGCCAGCGCGGGGATAGCGGCAATCAGCCCCAGCATTTT. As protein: CASSKGAGTGGQRGDSGNQPQHF.

As DNA, the CDR3 is TGCAGCCTAAACAGGGAAGATACGCAGTATTTT. It encodes CSLNREDTQYF. The chain links TRBV20-1 to TRBJ2-3; TRBD1 is a possible D gene (6 bases). This CDR3 is 11 amino acids long. Germline CDR1 and CDR2: DFQATT and SNEGSKA (reference sequence).

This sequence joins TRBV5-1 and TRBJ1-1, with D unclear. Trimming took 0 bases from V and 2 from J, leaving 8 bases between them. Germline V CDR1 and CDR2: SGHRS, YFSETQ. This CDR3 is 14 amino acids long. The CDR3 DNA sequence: TGCGCCAGCAGCTTGGCTTTATATAACACTGAAGCTTTCTTT. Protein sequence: CASSLALYNTEAFF.

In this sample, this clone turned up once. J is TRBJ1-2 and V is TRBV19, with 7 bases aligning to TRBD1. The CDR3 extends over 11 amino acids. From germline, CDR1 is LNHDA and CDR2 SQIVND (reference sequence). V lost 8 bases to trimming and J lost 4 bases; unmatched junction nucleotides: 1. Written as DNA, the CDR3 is TGTGCCAGTCACAGGGGCTATGGCTACACCTTC. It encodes CASHRGYGYTF.

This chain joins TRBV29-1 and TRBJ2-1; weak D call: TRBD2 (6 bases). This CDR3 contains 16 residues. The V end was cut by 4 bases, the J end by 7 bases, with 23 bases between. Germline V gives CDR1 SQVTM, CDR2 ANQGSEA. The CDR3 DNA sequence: TGCAGCGTTGGGATACTAGTCGCGGGAAGGAGGAATGAGCAGTTCTTC. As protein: CSVGILVAGRRNEQFF.

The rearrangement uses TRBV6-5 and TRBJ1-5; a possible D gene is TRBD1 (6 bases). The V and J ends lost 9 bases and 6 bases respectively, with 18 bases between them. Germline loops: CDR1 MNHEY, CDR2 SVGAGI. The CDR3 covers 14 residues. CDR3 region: CASKAGQNTQPQHF. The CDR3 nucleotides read TGTGCCAGTAAAGCAGGACAGAATACTCAGCCCCAGCATTTT.

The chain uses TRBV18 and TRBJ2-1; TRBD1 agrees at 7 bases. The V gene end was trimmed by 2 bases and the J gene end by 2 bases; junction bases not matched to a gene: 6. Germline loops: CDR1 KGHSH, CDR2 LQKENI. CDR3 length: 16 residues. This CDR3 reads CASSPTTGSPYNEQFF. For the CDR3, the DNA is TGTGCCAGCTCACCAACGACAGGGAGTCCCTACAATGAGCAGTTCTTC.

CDR3 DNA: TGTGCCAGCAGCGTAGAAACCCAGGGGTCACCCCTCCACTTT. Translated: CASSVETQGSPLHF. The chain carries TRBV9 and TRBJ1-6; possible D gene TRBD1, 6 bases. The V end was cut by 0 bases, the J end by 10 bases, with 11 bases between. Germline CDR1 and CDR2: SGDLS and YYNGEE. This CDR3 comprises 14 residues. The whole variable domain, remainder taken from reference TRBV9 and TRBJ1-6, is DSGVTQTPKHLITATGQRVTLRCSPRSGDLSVYWYQQSLDQGLQFLIQYYNGEERAKGNILERFSAQQFPDLHSELNLSSLELGDSALYFCASSVETQGSPLHFGNGTRLTVT.

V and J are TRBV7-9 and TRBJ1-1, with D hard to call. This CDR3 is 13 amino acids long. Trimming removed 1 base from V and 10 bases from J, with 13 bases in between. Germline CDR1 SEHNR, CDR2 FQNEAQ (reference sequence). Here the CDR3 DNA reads TGTGCCAGCAGCTTAGGGAGTGGGTTCTTAGCTTTCTTT. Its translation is CASSLGSGFLAFF. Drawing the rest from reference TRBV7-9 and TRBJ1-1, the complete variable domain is DTGVSQNPRHKITKRGQNVTFRCDPISEHNRLYWYRQTLGQGPEFLTYFQNEAQLEKSRLLSDRFSAERPKGSFSTLEIQRTEQGDSAMYLCASSLGSGFLAFFGQGTRLTVV.

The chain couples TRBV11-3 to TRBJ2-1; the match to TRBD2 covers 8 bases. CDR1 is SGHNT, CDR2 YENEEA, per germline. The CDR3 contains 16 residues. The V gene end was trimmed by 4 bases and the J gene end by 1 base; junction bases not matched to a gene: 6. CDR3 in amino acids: CASSSEAGVSYNEQFF. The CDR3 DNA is TGTGCCAGCAGCTCCGAAGCGGGAGTTTCCTACAATGAGCAGTTCTTC.

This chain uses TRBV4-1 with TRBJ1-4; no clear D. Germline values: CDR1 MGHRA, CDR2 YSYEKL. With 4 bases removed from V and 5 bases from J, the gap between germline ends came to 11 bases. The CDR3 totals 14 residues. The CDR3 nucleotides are TGCGCCAGCAGCCCGTTCGGAGACAATGAAAAACTGTTTTTT. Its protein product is CASSPFGDNEKLFF.

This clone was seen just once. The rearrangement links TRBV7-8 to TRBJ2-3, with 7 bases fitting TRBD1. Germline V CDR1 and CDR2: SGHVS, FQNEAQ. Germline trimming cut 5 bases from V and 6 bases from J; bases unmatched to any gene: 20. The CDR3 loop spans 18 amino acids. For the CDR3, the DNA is TGTGCCAGCAGCCCGAGACCGACAGGGTGGGAGAGGACGGATACGCAGTATTTT. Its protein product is CASSPRPTGWERTDTQYF. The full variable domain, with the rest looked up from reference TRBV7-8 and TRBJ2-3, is GAGVSQSPRYKVAKRGQDVALRCDPISGHVSLFWYQQALGQGPEFLTYFQNEAQLDKSGLPSDRFFAERPEGSVSTLKIQRTQQEDSAVYLCASSPRPTGWERTDTQYFGPGTRLTVL.

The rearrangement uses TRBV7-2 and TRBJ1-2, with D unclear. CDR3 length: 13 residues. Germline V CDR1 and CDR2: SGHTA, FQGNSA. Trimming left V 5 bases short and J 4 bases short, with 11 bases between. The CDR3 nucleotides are TGTGCCAGCAGCGCCGAACTGATCTATGGCTACACCTTC. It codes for CASSAELIYGYTF. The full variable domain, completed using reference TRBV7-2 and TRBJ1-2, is GAGVSQSPSNKVTEKGKDVELRCDPISGHTALYWYRQSLGQGLEFLIYFQGNSAPDKSGLPSDRFSAERTGGSVSTLTIQRTQQEDSAVYLCASSAELIYGYTFGSGTRLTVV.

DNA of the CDR3: TGTGCCAGCAGCTTAGAGGGGGCTAACTATGGCTACACCTTC. This gives the protein CASSLEGANYGYTF. V usage is TRBV7-9 and J usage is TRBJ1-2, with D tentatively TRBD1 (6 bases). CDR3 length: 14 amino acids. Germline CDR1 is SEHNR and CDR2 is FQNEAQ (reference sequence). The germline V and J ends were trimmed by 1 base and 0 bases, with 6 bases remaining between them.

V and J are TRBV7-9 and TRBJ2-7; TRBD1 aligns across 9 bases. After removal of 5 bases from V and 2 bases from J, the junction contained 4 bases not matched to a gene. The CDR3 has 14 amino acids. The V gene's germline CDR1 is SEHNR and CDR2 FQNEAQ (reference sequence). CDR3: CASSHRDRAYEQYF. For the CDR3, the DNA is TGTGCCAGCAGCCACAGGGACAGGGCCTACGAGCAGTACTTC.

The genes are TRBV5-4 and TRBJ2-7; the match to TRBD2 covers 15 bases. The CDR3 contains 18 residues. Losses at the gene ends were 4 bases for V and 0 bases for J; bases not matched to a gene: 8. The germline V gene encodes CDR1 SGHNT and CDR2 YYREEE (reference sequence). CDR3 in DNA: TGTGCCAGCAGCCCAGGGACTAGCGGGAGGACTAGCTCCTACGAGCAGTACTTC. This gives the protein CASSPGTSGRTSSYEQYF.

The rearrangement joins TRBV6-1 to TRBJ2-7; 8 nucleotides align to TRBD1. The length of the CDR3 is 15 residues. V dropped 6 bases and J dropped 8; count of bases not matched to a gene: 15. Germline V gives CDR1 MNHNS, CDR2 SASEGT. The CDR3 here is CASRNTGTGEAKQYF. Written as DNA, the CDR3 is TGTGCCAGCAGAAATACCGGGACAGGCGAAGCTAAGCAGTACTTC.

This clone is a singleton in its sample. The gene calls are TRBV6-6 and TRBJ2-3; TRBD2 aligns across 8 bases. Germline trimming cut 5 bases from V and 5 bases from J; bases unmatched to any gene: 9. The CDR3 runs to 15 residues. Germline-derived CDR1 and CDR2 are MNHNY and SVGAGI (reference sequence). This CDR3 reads CASSIGRTSLDTQYF. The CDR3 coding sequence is TGTGCCAGCAGTATTGGACGGACTAGCCTAGATACGCAGTATTTT.

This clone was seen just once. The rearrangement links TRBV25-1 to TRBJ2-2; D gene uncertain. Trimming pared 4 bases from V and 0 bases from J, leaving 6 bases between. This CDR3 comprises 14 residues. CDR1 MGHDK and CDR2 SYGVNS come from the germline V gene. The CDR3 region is CASSVGPNTGELFF. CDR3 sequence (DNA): TGTGCCAGCAGTGTTGGGCCGAACACCGGGGAGCTGTTTTTT.

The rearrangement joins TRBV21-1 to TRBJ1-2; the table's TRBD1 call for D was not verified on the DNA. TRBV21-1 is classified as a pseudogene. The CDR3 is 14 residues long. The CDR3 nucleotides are TGTGCCAGCAGCAATGGGCATTCTAACTATGGCTACACCTTC. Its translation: CASSNGHSNYGYTF.

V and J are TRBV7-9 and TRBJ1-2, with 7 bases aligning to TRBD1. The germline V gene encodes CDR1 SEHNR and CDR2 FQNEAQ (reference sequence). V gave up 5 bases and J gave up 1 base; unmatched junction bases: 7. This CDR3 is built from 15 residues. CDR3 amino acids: CASSPRDRDNYGYTF. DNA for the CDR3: TGTGCCAGCAGCCCAAGAGACAGGGATAACTATGGCTACACCTTC.

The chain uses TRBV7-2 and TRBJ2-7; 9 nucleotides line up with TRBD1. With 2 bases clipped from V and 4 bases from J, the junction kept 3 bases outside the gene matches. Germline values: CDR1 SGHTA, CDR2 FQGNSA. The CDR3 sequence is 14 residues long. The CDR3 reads CASSLLQGAYEQYF. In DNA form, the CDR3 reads TGTGCCAGCAGCTTATTACAGGGGGCTTACGAGCAGTACTTC.

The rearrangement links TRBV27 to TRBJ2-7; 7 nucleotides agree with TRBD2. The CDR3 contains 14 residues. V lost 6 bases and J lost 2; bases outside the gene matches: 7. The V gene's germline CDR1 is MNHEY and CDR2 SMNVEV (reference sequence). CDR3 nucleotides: TGTGCCAGCAGCTTCCGGGGGAGGGCCTACGAGCAGTACTTC. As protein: CASSFRGRAYEQYF.